This T cell receptor (beta chain) was sequenced for a study of OX40 agonist ivuxolimab in advanced cancers. On the study more broadly: Patients' therapy was ivuxolimab, an antibody that acts as an agonist of OX40 (CD134). Dose-escalation subjects each had hepatocellular carcinoma, melanoma, renal cell or head and neck cancer. Study results and limitations: Some of the lowest clonal expansion was seen in partial responders at 0.1-3.0 mg/kg.

To note about this clone: What it binds is not known.

Data came from immunoSEQ multiplex PCR; TCRdb stores just in-frame clones and leaves some out. Among around 40,000 clones listed, approximately 80% were seen once. Germline loops: CDR1 LNHDA, CDR2 SQIVND (reference sequence). Trimming took off 4 bases at V and 0 bases at J, with 16 bases between the two ends. This CDR3 has 17 residues. V gene TRBV19 combines with J gene TRBJ2-1; possible D gene TRBD1, 6 bases. Sequencing used CD4+ or CD8+ T cells sorted from blood, obtained in a trial of the OX40 agonist ivuxolimab. The sequence was collected from an adult with an advanced solid tumor such as melanoma, head and neck, liver or kidney cancer. The CDR3 sequence: CASSTGLGGSSYNEQFF. CDR3 nucleotide sequence: TGTGCCAGTAGTACGGGCTTAGGGGGAAGCTCCTACAATGAGCAGTTCTTC.